These 5 T cell receptor beta chains were sequenced from one sample in a study of blood T cells in healthy people across ages. Primed by a sample-barcoded 5' primer and a J-beta primer mix, a second PCR proceeded for about 6 to 11 cycles. TCRdb called the 5' RACE reads again in MiXCR, with one record for every CDR3 protein. Found here are about a million distinct CDR3 sequences, roughly 51% of them singletons; the top ten hold over 20%. The sequencing input was blood. Receptor source: a woman aged 55-75 years in good health.

The gene calls are TRBV7-9 and TRBJ2-1; no firm D call. With 1 base removed from V and 8 bases from J, the gap between germline ends came to 15 bases. Germline V gene sequence: CDR1 SEHNR, CDR2 FQNEAQ (reference sequence). The CDR3 is 15 amino acids. In DNA, the CDR3 is TGTGCCAGCAGCTTAGTTGGGGTCCGCTTCGATGAGCAGTTCTTC. Residues: CASSLVGVRFDEQFF.

This chain joins TRBV5-1 and TRBJ2-6; no definite D call. In germline, CDR1 is SGHRS, CDR2 YFSETQ. V was shortened by 1 base and J by 4 bases, with 12 bases between the two germline ends. The CDR3 is 16 amino acids. The CDR3 bases are TGCGCCAGCAGCTTGACAGCTTCGACCGGGGCCAACGTCCTGACTTTC. Amino acids: CASSLTASTGANVLTF.

The table lists this clonotype with a count of one. V and J are TRBV5-1 and TRBJ2-1; 8 nucleotides align to TRBD2. V shed 0 bases, J shed 6 bases, and the junction held 8 bases outside the gene matches. The germline gives CDR1 SGHRS, CDR2 YFSETQ. The CDR3 runs 16 residues. CDR3 region: CASSLEPGLVSNEQFF. In DNA form, the CDR3 reads TGCGCCAGCAGCTTGGAGCCGGGACTAGTATCCAATGAGCAGTTCTTC. The whole variable domain, remainder taken from reference TRBV5-1 and TRBJ2-1, is KAGVTQTPRYLIKTRGQQVTLSCSPISGHRSVSWYQQTPGQGLQFLFEYFSETQRNKGNFPGRFSGRQFSNSRSEMNVSTLELGDSALYLCASSLEPGLVSNEQFFGPGTRLTVL.

The chain links TRBV14 to TRBJ2-7; no firm D call. V was shortened by 5 bases and J by 0 bases, with 8 bases between the two germline ends. From germline, CDR1 is SGHDN and CDR2 FVKESK. There are 13 residues in the CDR3. DNA for the CDR3: TGTGCCAGCAGCGAACGGATCTCCTACGAGCAGTACTTC. It translates to CASSERISYEQYF.

V gene TRBV2 combines with J gene TRBJ2-2; 7 bases line up with TRBD1. The CDR3 runs to 11 residues. Germline CDR1 reads SNHLY; CDR2 reads FYNNEI. The J segment lost 11 bases and the V segment lost 8 bases, leaving 5 bases of the junction unmatched. The CDR3 protein is CASQTGFELFF. In DNA form, the CDR3 reads TGTGCCAGCCAGACAGGGTTTGAGCTGTTTTTT.